These 6 T cell receptor beta chains share one sample of origin, sequenced in a study of blood T cell repertoires in COVID-19. Generated by immunoSEQ multiplex PCR, the TCRdb table keeps only in-frame clones and is missing some. This sample carries about 210,000 clones, about 90% of them seen once, and the ten largest clones take around 1.2%. Sequenced material: peripheral blood. All receptors derive from a man aged 25 to 45 with acute or convalescent COVID-19.

This clone was observed once. The V call is TRBV2, the J call TRBJ1-6; D ambiguous. Germline V CDR1 and CDR2: SNHLY, FYNNEI. The V end was cut by 2 bases, the J end by 19 bases, with 15 bases between. This CDR3 has 12 amino acids. This CDR3 is CASSESVLPGHF. The CDR3 coding sequence is TGTGCCAGCAGTGAATCGGTGCTTCCGGGGCACTTT. Looking up the rest from reference TRBV2 and TRBJ1-6 gives the full variable domain: EPEVTQTPSHQVTQMGQEVILRCVPISNHLYFYWYRQILGQKVEFLVSFYNNEISEKSEIFDDQFSVERPDGSNFTLKIRSTKLEDSAMYFCASSESVLPGHFGNGTRLTVT.

V is TRBV19 and J is TRBJ1-4; 10 positions agree with TRBD1. CDR3 length: 13 amino acids. Trimming cost V 10 bases and J 6 bases; bases outside gene matches: 5. Germline V lookup: CDR1 LNHDA, CDR2 SQIVND (reference sequence). CDR3 loop: CATTDRGDEKLFF. The CDR3 region has the DNA TGTGCCACCACGGACAGGGGGGATGAAAAACTGTTTTTT.

The V gene is TRBV27, the J gene TRBJ1-1; 11 nucleotides line up with TRBD1. The CDR3 totals 15 residues. The germline CDR1 and CDR2 sequences are MNHEY and SMNVEV (reference sequence). Losses at the gene ends were 9 bases for V and 0 bases for J; bases not matched to a gene: 6. The CDR3 DNA is TGTGCCAGACGGACAGGGGGCGGTTTGAACACTGAAGCTTTCTTT. Encoded protein: CARRTGGGLNTEAFF.

The rearrangement uses TRBV28 and TRBJ2-7; no definite D call. Looked up from germline, CDR1 is MDHEN and CDR2 is SYDVKM. V lost 3 bases, J lost 4 bases, and 25 bases lay in between. The CDR3 runs 18 residues. CDR3 nucleotides: TGTGCCAGCAGTTTCGAGAGGCCCGGCGAAATACAACAATACGAGCAGTACTTC. This sequence encodes CASSFERPGEIQQYEQYF.

The chain recombines TRBV4-1 with TRBJ1-1; D is perhaps TRBD1 (5 bases). The CDR3 totals 15 residues. The V end was cut by 0 bases, the J end by 0 bases, with 8 bases between. Germline V CDR1 and CDR2: MGHRA, YSYEKL. CDR3 amino acids: CASSQDRVMNTEAFF. As DNA, the CDR3 is TGCGCCAGCAGCCAAGACAGGGTAATGAACACTGAAGCTTTCTTT.

The chain links TRBV13 to TRBJ2-1, with 9 bases lining up with TRBD2. In germline, CDR1 is PRHDT, CDR2 FYEKMQ (reference sequence). V shed 5 bases, J shed 8 bases, and the junction held 25 bases outside the gene matches. The CDR3 consists of 20 residues. CDR3 protein: CASSRLAERGANLRDDEQFF. CDR3 nucleotides: TGTGCCAGCAGCCGATTAGCGGAGCGGGGGGCCAACCTTCGTGACGATGAGCAGTTCTTC.